What follows are 30 T cell receptor beta chains derived from one specimen sequenced in a study of T cell changes during pregnancy in multiple sclerosis. Method: immunoSEQ multiplex PCR; TCRdb's copy keeps in-frame clones and lacks some. In the table there are 38,000 or so clones, under 95% of which are singletons. Sequenced material: CD4+ T cells from peripheral blood mononuclear cells, taken in the second trimester of pregnancy. The receptors shown here come from a female donor in good health, enrolled as a control in a pregnancy study.

V and J are TRBV7-3 and TRBJ2-2; D unclear. The V gene lost 9 bases and the J gene lost 0 bases, with 11 bases spanning the gap. The CDR3 runs to 14 residues. The germline CDR1 and CDR2 sequences are SGHTA and FQGTGA. The CDR3 region is CASRTVANTGELFF. CDR3 nucleotide sequence: TGTGCCAGTCGAACGGTCGCGAACACCGGGGAGCTGTTTTTT.

The chain recombines TRBV28 with TRBJ1-2, with TRBD1 as a possible D gene (5 bases). Trimming removed 5 bases at V and 2 bases at J, with 15 bases between. Per the germline V gene, CDR1 is MDHEN and CDR2 is SYDVKM. The CDR3 is made up of 15 amino acids. CDR3 in amino acids: CASSPGGASNYGYTF. The CDR3 nucleotides read TGTGCCAGCAGTCCCGGAGGGGCGTCAAACTATGGCTACACCTTC.

This chain joins TRBV11-2 and TRBJ1-1; possible D gene TRBD1, 6 bases. Germline assignment: CDR1 SGHAT and CDR2 FQNNGV. Deletions cut 9 bases from V and 0 bases from J, with 11 bases between. The CDR3 totals 13 residues. CDR3 residues: CASVDRLNTEAFF. CDR3 nucleotides: TGTGCCAGTGTGGACAGACTGAACACTGAAGCTTTCTTT.

The gene calls are TRBV5-6 and TRBJ1-2; 7 bases are a match to TRBD1. Germline V CDR1 and CDR2: SGHDT, YYEEEE. This CDR3 contains 19 residues. J was trimmed by 5 bases and V by 0 bases; bases with no gene match: 19. The CDR3 region has the DNA TGTGCCAGCAGCTTGGCCGACAGGGCCTACAATCTCAATAAATATGGCTACACCTTC. Translated, it gives CASSLADRAYNLNKYGYTF.

This chain uses TRBV28 with TRBJ1-1, with TRBD1 matching over 7 bases. The ends lost 1 base at V and 6 bases at J; junction bases unmatched: 17. This CDR3 is built from 18 residues. The germline V gene has CDR1 MDHEN and CDR2 SYDVKM. CDR3 sequence: CASSLYTFGTVLIPEAFF. The CDR3, as DNA: TGTGCCAGCAGTTTATATACTTTTGGGACAGTACTGATTCCTGAAGCTTTCTTT.

V is TRBV27 and J is TRBJ1-5, with D maybe TRBD1 (5 bases). Deletions cut 2 bases from V and 6 bases from J, with 14 bases between. The CDR3 sequence is 15 residues long. Germline V gives CDR1 MNHEY, CDR2 SMNVEV (reference sequence). The CDR3 spells CASSLSRTSGQPQHF. CDR3 bases: TGTGCCAGCAGTTTAAGCCGGACATCAGGTCAGCCCCAGCATTTT.

The J gene is TRBJ1-1, the V gene TRBV2, with 7 bases matching TRBD1. Trimming cost V 6 bases and J 4 bases; bases outside gene matches: 5. CDR3 length: 13 residues. Per germline, CDR1 SNHLY and CDR2 FYNNEI. The CDR3 DNA reads TGTGCCAGCAGGTACAGGGGTAGCACTGAAGCTTTCTTT. Protein product: CASRYRGSTEAFF.

V gene TRBV27 combines with J gene TRBJ2-1; tentative D call: TRBD2 (6 bases). Germline CDR1 and CDR2: MNHEY and SMNVEV (reference sequence). V lost 5 bases and J 0 bases, leaving 11 bases between the germline ends. The CDR3 loop spans 15 amino acids. DNA for the CDR3: TGTGCCAGCAGTAGACTAGTGGGCTCCTACAATGAGCAGTTCTTC. Protein: CASSRLVGSYNEQFF.

The V gene is TRBV6-4, the J gene TRBJ2-7, with D perhaps TRBD2 (7 bases). V was shortened by 2 bases and J by 1 base, with 15 bases between the two germline ends. This CDR3 contains 16 residues. The V gene's germline CDR1 is MRHNA and CDR2 SNTAGT. The CDR3 region is CASSDRGGGTSYEQYF. Written as DNA, the CDR3 is TGTGCCAGCAGTGACCGAGGGGGGGGGACTTCCTACGAGCAGTACTTC.

V is TRBV7-2 and J is TRBJ1-2, with D hard to call. The CDR3 is 16 amino acids. In germline, CDR1 is SGHTA, CDR2 FQGNSA. V lost 2 bases to trimming and J lost 4 bases, with 17 bases between them. CDR3 DNA: TGTGCCAGCAGCTTATCTGCCCAAGCTCGGGTCTATGGCTACACCTTC. Translation: CASSLSAQARVYGYTF.

The rearrangement uses TRBV19 and TRBJ1-5; TRBD1 aligns across 9 bases. V lost 5 bases to trimming and J lost 7 bases; unmatched junction nucleotides: 12. Germline CDR1 is LNHDA and CDR2 is SQIVND (reference sequence). CDR3 length equals 16 residues. In DNA, the CDR3 is TGTGCCAGTAGTCCGACCGGACAGGGGCGATACCAGCCCCAGCATTTT. It encodes CASSPTGQGRYQPQHF.

V is TRBV29-1 and J is TRBJ1-3, with D hard to call. V was clipped by 5 bases and J by 3 bases, with 8 bases between them. There are 12 residues in the CDR3. Germline CDR1 is SQVTM and CDR2 is ANQGSEA. In nucleotides, the CDR3 is TGCAGCGTTATCCAGGTTGGAAACACCATATATTTT. Its protein is CSVIQVGNTIYF.

The chain uses TRBV5-1 and TRBJ1-6; D might be TRBD1 (5 bases). The CDR3 spans 13 residues. In germline, CDR1 is SGHRS, CDR2 YFSETQ. V dropped 5 bases and J dropped 7 bases, with 10 bases sitting between them. CDR3 DNA: TGCGCCAGCAGAGTAGACAGAAATTCACCCCTCCACTTT. Translation gives CASRVDRNSPLHF.

The J gene is TRBJ2-3, the V gene TRBV5-4; weak D call: TRBD2 (5 bases). The V end lost 4 bases, the J end lost 6 bases, and 9 bases lay between the germline ends. Germline loops: CDR1 SGHNT, CDR2 YYREEE (reference sequence). The CDR3 totals 12 residues. In DNA, the CDR3 is TGTGCCAGCAGCGGAGGTGTCGATACGCAGTATTTT. Translation: CASSGGVDTQYF.

The genes are TRBV7-9 and TRBJ2-3; 10 positions agree with TRBD1. CDR3 length: 17 residues. Trimming took 3 bases from V and 5 from J; bases not matched to a gene: 11. Germline V gene lookup returns CDR1 SEHNR and CDR2 FQNEAQ (reference sequence). CDR3 nucleotides: TGTGCCAGCAGCTTGGAGACAGGGGGCCCTAATGGAGATACGCAGTATTTT. Protein: CASSLETGGPNGDTQYF.

Notes on this clone: This same CDR3 is encoded by further DNA sequences in the sample. V gene TRBV18 combines with J gene TRBJ1-1, with 8 bases fitting TRBD1. CDR3 length: 13 amino acids. Germline CDR1 KGHSH, CDR2 LQKENI. J was trimmed by 3 bases and V by 6 bases; bases with no gene match: 3. CDR3 coding DNA: TGTGCCAGCTCGGCGGACAGGGACACTGAAGCTTTCTTT. Encoded protein: CASSADRDTEAFF.

The chain recombines TRBV4-2 with TRBJ1-5; D is perhaps TRBD1 (6 bases). The germline CDR1 and CDR2 sequences are LGHNA and YNFKEQ. Trimming took off 1 base at V and 2 bases at J, with 12 bases between the two ends. The CDR3 consists of 16 residues. The CDR3 nucleotides are TGTGCCAGCAGCCAAGGTCTACAGGGAGGCAATCAGCCCCAGCATTTT. Translated: CASSQGLQGGNQPQHF.

CDR3: CATTSGGGSYEQYF. In DNA form, the CDR3 reads TGTGCCACCACCTCGGGGGGGGGCTCCTACGAGCAGTACTTC. This chain connects TRBV19 to TRBJ2-7, with 8 bases aligning to TRBD2. The CDR3 has 14 residues. The V and J ends lost 10 bases and 0 bases, in that order; junction bases with no gene match: 8. Germline V lookup: CDR1 LNHDA, CDR2 SQIVND (reference sequence).

The chain combines TRBV28 with TRBJ2-7; no firm D call. Per the germline V gene, CDR1 is MDHEN and CDR2 is SYDVKM. This CDR3 region has 14 residues. With 1 base removed from V and 2 bases from J, the gap between germline ends came to 9 bases. CDR3 protein: CASSLYKTAYEQYF. The CDR3 DNA reads as TGTGCCAGCAGTTTATACAAAACAGCCTACGAGCAGTACTTC.

The chain employs TRBV4-2 and TRBJ2-7; D perhaps matches TRBD1 (5 bases). This CDR3 spans 15 amino acids. CDR1 is LGHNA and CDR2 is YNFKEQ in the germline V gene. Trimming removed 4 bases at V and 2 bases at J, with 15 bases between. The CDR3 spells CASSRTQAGTYEQYF. The CDR3, as DNA: TGTGCCAGCAGCCGTACACAGGCTGGTACCTACGAGCAGTACTTC.

The J gene is TRBJ2-3, the V gene TRBV28; 12 bases align to TRBD2. The germline V gene has CDR1 MDHEN and CDR2 SYDVKM. The CDR3 has 17 amino acids. V lost 3 bases and J lost 3; bases outside the gene matches: 7. In DNA form, the CDR3 reads TGTGCCAGCAGTTTGCCTAGCGGGGGGGCAGTGACAGATACGCAGTATTTT. It is translated as CASSLPSGGAVTDTQYF.

This clone was seen more than once but under ten times. V gene TRBV29-1 combines with J gene TRBJ1-2; no clear D gene. The CDR3 is 11 residues long. Looked up from germline, CDR1 is SQVTM and CDR2 is ANQGSEA. Trimming removed 2 bases at V and 2 bases at J, with 3 bases between. This CDR3 is CSVERNYGYTF. The CDR3 DNA reads TGCAGCGTTGAACGGAACTATGGCTACACCTTC.

The chain is built from TRBV6-5 and TRBJ1-6; 10 bases agree with TRBD1. Losses at the gene ends were 5 bases for V and 8 bases for J; bases not matched to a gene: 6. The CDR3 sequence is 15 residues long. Germline lookup yields CDR1 MNHEY and CDR2 SVGAGI. The CDR3 sequence: CASSKTGTGDSPLHF. In DNA, the CDR3 is TGTGCCAGCAGTAAGACCGGGACAGGGGATTCACCCCTCCACTTT.

The V call is TRBV7-2, the J call TRBJ2-5, with 8 bases lining up with TRBD1. Germline V lookup: CDR1 SGHTA, CDR2 FQGNSA. This CDR3 spans 16 amino acids. Trimming at V came to 5 bases and at J to 2 bases, leaving 10 bases not matched to a gene. The CDR3 region is CASSRPGTGPQETQYF. CDR3 bases: TGTGCCAGCAGCCGACCGGGGACAGGCCCGCAAGAGACCCAGTACTTC.

This chain joins TRBV4-1 and TRBJ2-7, with D unclear. The CDR3 runs to 13 residues. In germline, CDR1 is MGHRA, CDR2 YSYEKL. The V end was cut by 2 bases, the J end by 3 bases, with 8 bases between. As DNA, the CDR3 is TGCGCCAGCAGCCAACAGGTGGGCTACGAGCAGTACTTC. As protein: CASSQQVGYEQYF.

The chain has TRBV5-1 and TRBJ1-2; D gene uncertain. This CDR3 is 14 amino acids long. Trimming left V 2 bases short and J 7 bases short, with 15 bases between. Germline CDR1 SGHRS, CDR2 YFSETQ. CDR3 coding DNA: TGCGCCAGCAGCTTTGCGGGGTCAGGACGTGGCTACACCTTC. Translation gives CASSFAGSGRGYTF.

The chain is built from TRBV4-3 and TRBJ2-1; 13 bases are a match to TRBD2. The CDR3 contains 15 residues. The trim removed 4 bases at V and 4 bases at J, leaving 1 base unmatched. Germline V gene data show CDR1 as LGHNA and CDR2 as YSLEER. The CDR3 region has the DNA TGCGCCAGCAGCCCGGGACTAGCGGGGTACAATGAGCAGTTCTTC. Protein: CASSPGLAGYNEQFF.

The genes are TRBV29-1 and TRBJ2-3; tentative D call: TRBD1 (5 bases). The V gene lost 6 bases and the J gene lost 1 base, with 14 bases spanning the gap. The CDR3 runs 14 residues. Germline assignment: CDR1 SQVTM and CDR2 ANQGSEA. CDR3 DNA sequence: TGCAGCGTCTTACAGGTCCAGGGCACAGATACGCAGTATTTT. It yields the protein CSVLQVQGTDTQYF.

The chain is built from TRBV11-2 and TRBJ1-5; D is possibly TRBD1 (5 bases). In germline, CDR1 is SGHAT, CDR2 FQNNGV. This CDR3 spans 15 amino acids. Trimming took off 1 base at V and 5 bases at J, with 12 bases between the two ends. CDR3 sequence reads: CASSLGRVGHQPQHF. The CDR3 DNA sequence: TGTGCCAGCAGCTTAGGCAGGGTGGGCCATCAGCCCCAGCATTTT.

This clone was counted once. The chain recombines TRBV28 with TRBJ2-7, with D unclear. CDR1 MDHEN and CDR2 SYDVKM come from the germline V gene. V was pared by 3 bases and J by 1 base, with 4 bases between. This CDR3 spans 12 amino acids. The CDR3 here is CASSFLSYEQYF. CDR3 nucleotide sequence: TGTGCCAGCAGTTTCTTATCCTACGAGCAGTACTTC.